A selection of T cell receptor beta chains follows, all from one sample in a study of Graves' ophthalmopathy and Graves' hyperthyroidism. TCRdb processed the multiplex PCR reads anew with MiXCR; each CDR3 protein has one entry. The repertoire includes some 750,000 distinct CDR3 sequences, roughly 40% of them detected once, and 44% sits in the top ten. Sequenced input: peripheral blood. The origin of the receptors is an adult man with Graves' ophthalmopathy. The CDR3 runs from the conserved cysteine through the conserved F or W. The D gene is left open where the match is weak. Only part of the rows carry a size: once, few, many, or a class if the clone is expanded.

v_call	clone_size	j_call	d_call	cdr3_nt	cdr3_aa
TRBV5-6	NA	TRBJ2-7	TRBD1	TGTGCCAGCAGCTCATACCCACAGGGGCTATACGAGCAGTACTTC	CASSSYPQGLYEQYF
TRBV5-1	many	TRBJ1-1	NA	TGCGCCAGCCATCAGACAGAACAGAACACTGAAGCTTTCTTT	CASHQTEQNTEAFF
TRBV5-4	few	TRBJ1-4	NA	TGTGCCAGCAGCTTGGGCCGCCTCGGGGTAAACGGCCAGAATGAAAAACTGTTTTTT	CASSLGRLGVNGQNEKLFF
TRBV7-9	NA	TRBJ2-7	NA	TGTGCCAGCAGCCTGGATCGCCCCCCTCGCGAGCAGTACTTC	CASSLDRPPREQYF
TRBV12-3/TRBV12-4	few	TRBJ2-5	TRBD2	TGTGCCAGCAGCCCGAGACTAGCGGGAGGGCCTCGGAAGACCCAGTACTTC	CASSPRLAGGPRKTQYF
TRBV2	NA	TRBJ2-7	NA	TGTGCCAGCAGACACAGGAACCCCTACGAGCAGTACTTC	CASRHRNPYEQYF
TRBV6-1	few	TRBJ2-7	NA	TGTGCCAGCAGTGAACACCCTCGGCAGGGGAGAATCATGTACGAGCAGTACTTC	CASSEHPRQGRIMYEQYF
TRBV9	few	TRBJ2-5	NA	TGTGCCAACAGCGTAGGTCCAGGGTTCCAAGAGACCCAGTACTTC	CANSVGPGFQETQYF
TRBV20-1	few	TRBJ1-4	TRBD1	TGCAGTGCTCGACCTTGGGACAGTGGTGAAAAACTGTTTTTT	CSARPWDSGEKLFF
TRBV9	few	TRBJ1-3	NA	TGTGCCAGCAGCGTAGATCCGGGGGCGACTGGAAACACCATATATTTT	CASSVDPGATGNTIYF
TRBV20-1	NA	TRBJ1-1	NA	TGCAGTGCTAGAGATAATGCGCAACTGAACACTGAAGCTTTCTTT	CSARDNAQLNTEAFF
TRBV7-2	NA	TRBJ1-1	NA	TGTGCCAGCAGCTTAACAGGGTTGAGCACTGAAGCTTTCTTT	CASSLTGLSTEAFF
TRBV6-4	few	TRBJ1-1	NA	TGTGCCAGCAGTGAAAGGGGGGGACGGAACACTGAAGCTTTCTTT	CASSERGGRNTEAFF
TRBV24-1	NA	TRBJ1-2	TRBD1	TGTGCCACCAGTGACCCAGGGACAGGGTCGTCTTATGGCTACACCTTC	CATSDPGTGSSYGYTF
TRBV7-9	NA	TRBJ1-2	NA	TGTGCCAGCAGCTTGTCGGGGGGCGGAAAGGGTGGCTACACCTTC	CASSLSGGGKGGYTF
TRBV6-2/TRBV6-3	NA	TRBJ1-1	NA	TGTGCCAGCAGCAAAGGGGCGGCGGCTTTCTTT	CASSKGAAAFF
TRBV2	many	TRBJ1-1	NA	TGTGCCACACAGGGAAACACTGAAGCTTTCTTT	CATQGNTEAFF
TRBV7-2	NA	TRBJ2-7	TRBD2	TGCGCCAGCAGCCCGGGGGTAGCGGGCTACGAGCAGTACTTC	CASSPGVAGYEQYF
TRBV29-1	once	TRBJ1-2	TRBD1	TGCAGCGTTGAGGGGACAGTCGGCTATGGCTACACCTTC	CSVEGTVGYGYTF
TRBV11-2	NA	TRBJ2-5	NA	TGTGCCAGCAGCGCCGATCAAGAGGCCCAGTACTTC	CASSADQEAQYF
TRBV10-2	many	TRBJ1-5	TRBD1	TGCGCCAGCAGCTCCGGGACAGTGGGCAATCAGCCCCAGCATTTT	CASSSGTVGNQPQHF
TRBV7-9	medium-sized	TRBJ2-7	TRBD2	TGTGCCAGCAGCTTAGCAGGCGGGAGAGGGACCTACGAGCAGTACTTC	CASSLAGGRGTYEQYF
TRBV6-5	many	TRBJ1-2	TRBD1	TGTGCCAGCACCGACAGGGTCGAGGGCTACACCTTC	CASTDRVEGYTF
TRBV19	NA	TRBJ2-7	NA	TGTGCCTGGAGTGGAGGCTCCTACGAGCAGTACTTC	CAWSGGSYEQYF
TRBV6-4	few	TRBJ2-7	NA	TGTGCCAGCAGTGACCCGAAGACGGGAACCCCCTACGAGCAGTACTTC	CASSDPKTGTPYEQYF
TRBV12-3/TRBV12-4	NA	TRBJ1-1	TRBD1	TGTGCCAGCAGTTCGGGACAGGGACCAGCTTTCTTT	CASSSGQGPAFF
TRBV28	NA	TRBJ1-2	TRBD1	TGTGCCAGCAGTCAGGAACAGGGGTACTATGGCTACACCTTC	CASSQEQGYYGYTF
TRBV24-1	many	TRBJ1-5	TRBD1	TGTGCCACCAGTGACTCATCCACCGGGACAGGGGATCAGCCCCAGCATTTT	CATSDSSTGTGDQPQHF
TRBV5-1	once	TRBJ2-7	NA	TGCGCCAGCAGGCCCGGGACCGACGCCTACGAGCAGTACTTC	CASRPGTDAYEQYF
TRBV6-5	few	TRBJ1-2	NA	TGTGCCAGCAAGACAGCGAACTATGGCTACACCTTC	CASKTANYGYTF
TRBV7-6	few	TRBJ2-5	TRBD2	TGTGCCAGCAGCTCAGGGGGACTAGCGGGGGCCCAAGAGACCCAGTACTTC	CASSSGGLAGAQETQYF
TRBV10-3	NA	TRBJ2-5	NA	TGTGCCAGCAGTTACGACAGTGGTGGCAGGGGCCTGAAGACCCAGTACTTC	CASSYDSGGRGLKTQYF
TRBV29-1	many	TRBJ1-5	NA	TGCAGCGTTGTCACGCAGGGGAGCAATCAGCCCCAGCATTTT	CSVVTQGSNQPQHF